This entry features one TCR beta chain sequence. Patients who had autoimmune disease history or got systemic immunosuppression were left out. The repertoire was sequenced with immunoSEQ multiplex PCR; TCRdb's copy has only in-frame clones and lacks some. The table has about 50,000 clones, roughly 89% seen once; the top ten hold less than 8%. This entry comes from a study of OX40 agonist ivuxolimab in advanced cancers. The CDR3 is 13 residues long. Germline V gene lookup returns CDR1 ENHRY and CDR2 SYGVKD. Trimming cost V 10 bases and J 3 bases; bases outside gene matches: 2. This specimen was CD4+ or CD8+ T cells sorted from blood, taken in a trial of the OX40 agonist ivuxolimab. The rearrangement joins TRBV10-3 to TRBJ2-5, with 13 bases matching TRBD2. The source is an adult with an advanced solid tumor such as melanoma, head and neck, liver or kidney cancer. This chain's CDR3 is CASGTSGEETQYF. CDR3 nucleotide sequence: TGTGCCAGCGGGACTAGCGGGGAAGAGACCCAGTACTTC.